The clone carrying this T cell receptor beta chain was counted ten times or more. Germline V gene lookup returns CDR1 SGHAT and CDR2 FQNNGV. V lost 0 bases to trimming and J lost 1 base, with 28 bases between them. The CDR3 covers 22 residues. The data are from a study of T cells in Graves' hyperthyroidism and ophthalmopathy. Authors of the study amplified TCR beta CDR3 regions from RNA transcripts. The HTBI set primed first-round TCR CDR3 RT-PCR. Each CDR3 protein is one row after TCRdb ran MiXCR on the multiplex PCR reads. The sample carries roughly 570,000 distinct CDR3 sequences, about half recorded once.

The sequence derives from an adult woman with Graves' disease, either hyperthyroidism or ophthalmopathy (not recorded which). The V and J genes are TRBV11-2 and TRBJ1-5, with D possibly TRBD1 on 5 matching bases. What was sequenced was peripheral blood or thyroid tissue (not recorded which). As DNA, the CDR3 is TGTGCCAGCAGCTTAGAGTTTATGGGGCAGGGCCGAGGGCTTCGGAGCAATCAGCCCCAGCATTTT. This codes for CASSLEFMGQGRGLRSNQPQHF.